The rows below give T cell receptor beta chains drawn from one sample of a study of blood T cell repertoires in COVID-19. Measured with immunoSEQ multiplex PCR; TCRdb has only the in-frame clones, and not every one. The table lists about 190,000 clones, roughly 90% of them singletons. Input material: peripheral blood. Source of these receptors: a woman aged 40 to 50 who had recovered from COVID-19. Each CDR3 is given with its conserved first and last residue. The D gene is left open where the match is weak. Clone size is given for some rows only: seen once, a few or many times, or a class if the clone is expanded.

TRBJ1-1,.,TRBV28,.,CASSSTQGEAFF,TGTGCCAGCAGTTCCACCCAGGGAGAAGCTTTCTTT
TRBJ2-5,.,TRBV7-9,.,CASSLVGEETQYF,TGTGCCAGCAGCTTAGTCGGGGAGGAGACCCAGTACTTC
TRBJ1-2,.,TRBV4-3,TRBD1,CASSQDYGTGSNYGYTF,TGCGCCAGCAGCCAAGATTACGGGACAGGTTCAAATTATGGCTACACCTTC
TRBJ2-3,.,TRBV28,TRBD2,CASSFSVTSGRSGTDTQYF,TGTGCCAGCAGTTTTTCGGTGACTAGCGGGAGGAGTGGCACAGATACGCAGTATTTT
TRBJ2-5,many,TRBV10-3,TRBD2,CAISPGGIEETQYF,TGTGCCATCAGCCCCGGGGGGATAGAAGAGACCCAGTACTTC
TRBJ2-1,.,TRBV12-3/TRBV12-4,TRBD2,CASSPSGTVQFF,TGTGCCAGCAGTCCCAGCGGGACCGTGCAGTTCTTC
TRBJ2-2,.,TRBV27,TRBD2,CASGLAGSNTGELFF,TGTGCCAGTGGATTAGCGGGATCGAACACCGGGGAGCTGTTTTTT
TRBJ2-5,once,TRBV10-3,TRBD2,CAIATSGSSETQYF,TGTGCCATCGCGACTAGCGGGAGTTCTGAGACCCAGTACTTC
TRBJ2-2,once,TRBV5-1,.,CASSALTGNTGELFF,TGCGCCAGCAGCGCCCTGACAGGGAACACCGGGGAGCTGTTTTTT
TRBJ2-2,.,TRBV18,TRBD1,CASSPQGARDTGELFF,TGTGCCAGCTCACCACAGGGGGCGCGGGACACCGGGGAGCTGTTTTTT
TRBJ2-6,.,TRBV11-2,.,CASSFLTTGANVLTF,TGTGCCAGCAGCTTCCTGACTACTGGGGCCAACGTCCTGACTTTC
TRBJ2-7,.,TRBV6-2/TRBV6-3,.,CASSYLFSSYEQYF,TGTGCCAGCAGTTACTTGTTTAGCTCCTACGAGCAGTACTTC
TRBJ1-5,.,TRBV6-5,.,CASSLEGGNQPQHF,TGTGCCAGCAGTTTAGAGGGAGGCAATCAGCCCCAGCATTTT
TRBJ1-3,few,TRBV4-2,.,CASSQDQGGSGNTIYF,TGTGCCAGCAGCCAAGATCAGGGCGGATCTGGAAACACCATATATTTT
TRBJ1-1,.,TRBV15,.,CATSAGRTEAFF,TGTGCCACCAGCGCAGGGCGGACTGAAGCTTTCTTT
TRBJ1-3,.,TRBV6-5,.,CASSKRGSGNTIYF,TGTGCCAGCAGTAAGCGAGGCTCTGGAAACACCATATATTTT
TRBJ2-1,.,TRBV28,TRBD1,CASSLRQGARDEQFF,TGTGCCAGCAGTTTACGACAGGGGGCGCGGGATGAGCAGTTCTTC
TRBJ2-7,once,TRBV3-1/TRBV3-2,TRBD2,CASSQGLAGGEQYF,TGTGCCAGCAGCCAAGGGCTAGCGGGAGGTGAGCAGTACTTC
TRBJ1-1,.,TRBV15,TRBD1,CATSKGGWGTEAFF,TGTGCCACCAGCAAAGGGGGCTGGGGAACTGAAGCTTTCTTT
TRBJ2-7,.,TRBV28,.,CASSTTDPEQYF,TGTGCCAGCAGTACGACAGATCCCGAGCAGTACTTC
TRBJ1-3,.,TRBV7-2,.,CASSFTGSPSGNTIYF,TGTGCCAGCAGCTTCACAGGGTCCCCCTCTGGAAACACCATATATTTT
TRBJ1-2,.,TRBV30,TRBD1,CAWSTMGQGAGYTF,TGTGCCTGGAGTACTATGGGACAGGGGGCTGGCTACACCTTC
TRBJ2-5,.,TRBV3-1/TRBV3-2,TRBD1,CASSAYLTGERETQYF,TGTGCCAGCAGCGCGTACTTAACAGGGGAACGAGAGACCCAGTACTTC
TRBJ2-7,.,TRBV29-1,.,CSVERGYEQYF,TGCAGCGTTGAAAGGGGCTACGAGCAGTACTTC
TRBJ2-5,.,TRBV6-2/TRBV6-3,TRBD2,CASNPAPSGSQETQYF,TGTGCCAGCAACCCTGCCCCTAGCGGATCCCAAGAGACCCAGTACTTC
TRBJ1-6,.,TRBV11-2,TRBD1,CASSPGQGAWTSPLHF,TGTGCCAGCAGCCCGGGACAGGGGGCGTGGACTTCACCCCTCCACTTT
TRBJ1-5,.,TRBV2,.,CASSGLDQPQHF,TGTGCCAGCAGTGGTCTTGATCAGCCCCAGCATTTT
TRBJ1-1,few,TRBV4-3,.,CASSQGYRAEAFF,TGCGCCAGCAGCCAAGGGTATCGCGCTGAAGCTTTCTTT
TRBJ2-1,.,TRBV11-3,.,CASSLGISESSYNEQFF,TGTGCCAGCAGCTTAGGCATTAGCGAGAGCTCCTACAATGAGCAGTTCTTC
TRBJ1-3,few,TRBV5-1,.,CASQAGHNSGNTIYF,TGCGCCAGCCAAGCTGGGCACAACTCTGGAAACACCATATATTTT
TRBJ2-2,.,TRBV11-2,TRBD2,CATSRRESNTGELFF,TGTGCCACCTCGAGGCGGGAGTCGAACACCGGGGAGCTGTTTTTT
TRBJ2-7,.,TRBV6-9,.,CASSYIGVRAEQYF,TGTGCCAGCAGTTACATAGGGGTGCGAGCCGAGCAGTACTTC
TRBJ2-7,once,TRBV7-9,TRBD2,CASSSAGTSNYEQYF,TGTGCCAGCAGCTCCGCGGGGACTAGTAACTACGAGCAGTACTTC
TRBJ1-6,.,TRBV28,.,CASRRRVKEGNSPLHF,TGTGCCAGCAGGAGGAGGGTGAAGGAAGGGAATTCACCCCTCCACTTT
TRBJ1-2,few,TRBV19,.,CASSWAREDYGYTF,TGTGCCAGCAGTTGGGCCAGGGAGGACTATGGCTACACCTTC
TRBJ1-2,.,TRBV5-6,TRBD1,CASSTGTGDGYTF,TGTGCCAGCAGCACCGGGACAGGGGATGGCTACACCTTC
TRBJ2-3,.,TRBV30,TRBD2,CAWSVSRTSGNTDTQYF,TGTGCCTGGAGTGTATCCCGGACTAGCGGGAACACAGATACGCAGTATTTT